Each of the 32 T cell receptor beta chains below was sequenced from the same sample in a study of graft-versus-host responses after intestinal transplantation. Using immunoSEQ multiplex PCR, the repertoire was profiled, and TCRdb retains in-frame clones only, with some absent. The sample has roughly 120,000 clones; 90% to 95% are singletons. Their target antigens are unknown. Sequenced here: unstimulated CD8+ T cells sorted from spleen or lymph node cells, sampled before transplant. The source of these receptors is a human donor who was the organ donor for an intestinal transplant.

The CDR3 coding sequence is TGCGCCAGCAGTGAGGGAAACAATGAGCAGTTCTTC. Residues: CASSEGNNEQFF. This sequence joins TRBV10-2 and TRBJ2-1; D remains ambiguous. Deletions cut 2 bases from V and 5 bases from J, with 4 bases between. This CDR3 is 12 amino acids long. The germline V gene has CDR1 WSHSY and CDR2 SAAADI.

The chain combines TRBV30 with TRBJ2-7; no definite D call. The CDR3 loop spans 14 amino acids. Trimming cost V 2 bases and J 4 bases, with 15 bases left between them. Germline loops: CDR1 GTSNPN, CDR2 SVGIG (reference sequence). CDR3: CAWSLADGDYEQYF. CDR3 in DNA: TGTGCCTGGAGTCTCGCCGACGGAGATTACGAGCAGTACTTC.

The chain uses TRBV29-1 and TRBJ2-3; D could derive from TRBD1 or TRBD2 (5 bases each). This CDR3 is 13 amino acids long. Germline lookup yields CDR1 SQVTM and CDR2 ANQGSEA. The V gene lost 3 bases and the J gene lost 6 bases, with 13 bases spanning the gap. The CDR3 sequence: CSVEEVAGDTQYF. DNA for the CDR3: TGCAGCGTTGAGGAGGTAGCAGGGGATACGCAGTATTTT.

This chain uses TRBV11-2 with TRBJ1-4; 7 bases are a match to TRBD1. After removal of 2 bases from V and 8 bases from J, the junction contained 2 bases not matched to a gene. CDR1 and CDR2 (germline): SGHAT, FQNNGV. The CDR3 has 13 amino acids. CDR3 protein: CASSLLTGEKLFF. The CDR3 DNA reads as TGTGCCAGCAGCTTACTGACAGGGGAAAAACTGTTTTTT.

V usage is TRBV5-6 and J usage is TRBJ2-5; 10 positions match TRBD1. The DNA end is a closer match to TRBJ2-7, so the J assignment may be wrong. CDR3 length: 13 amino acids. The germline CDR1 and CDR2 sequences are SGHDT and YYEEEE. The CDR3 nucleotides are TGTGCCAGCAGCTTGGGGACAGGGGGCGAGCAGTACTTC. This sequence encodes CASSLGTGGEQYF.

J is TRBJ2-1 and V is TRBV29-1; no definite D call. CDR1 SQVTM and CDR2 ANQGSEA come from the germline V gene. This CDR3 is 15 amino acids long. The V and J ends lost 3 bases and 0 bases respectively, with 12 bases between them. This CDR3 reads CSVEVALSSYNEQFF. CDR3 nucleotides: TGCAGCGTTGAGGTAGCCCTCAGCTCCTACAATGAGCAGTTCTTC.

The chain uses TRBV19 and TRBJ2-5; D possibly corresponds to TRBD1 (6 bases). The J call may be faulty, since TRBJ2-7 better matches the DNA end. The CDR3 totals 16 residues. Per the germline V gene, CDR1 is LNHDA and CDR2 is SQIVND (reference sequence). Here the CDR3 reads CASSLAGGGYSYEQYF. The CDR3 nucleotides read TGTGCCAGTAGTCTCGCCGGTGGGGGCTATAGCTACGAGCAGTACTTC.

The chain is built from TRBV4-1 and TRBJ2-5, with 8 bases that match TRBD1. There are 14 residues in the CDR3. The V and J ends lost 3 bases and 0 bases, in that order; junction bases with no gene match: 0. Germline CDR1 and CDR2: MGHRA and YSYEKL. In DNA, the CDR3 is TGCGCCAGCAGCCAGACAGGGGACCAAGAGACCCAGTACTTC. Encoded protein: CASSQTGDQETQYF.

The chain has TRBV23-1 and TRBJ2-3; TRBD2 matches at 12 bases. TRBV23-1 is recorded as an ORF, its role being uncertain. This CDR3 comprises 15 residues. The ends lost 6 bases at V and 0 bases at J; junction bases unmatched: 1. The CDR3 sequence is CASRGTSGSTDTQYF. The CDR3 DNA reads TGCGCCAGCAGGGGGACTAGCGGGAGCACAGATACGCAGTATTTT.

This clone was recorded once. This chain uses TRBV28 with TRBJ1-2; 10 positions match TRBD1. The J segment lost 2 bases and the V segment lost 6 bases, leaving 9 bases of the junction unmatched. CDR3 size: 16 residues. In germline, CDR1 is MDHEN, CDR2 SYDVKM. CDR3: CASSGTGAPRNYGYTF. The CDR3 nucleotides are TGTGCCAGCAGCGGGACAGGGGCCCCAAGGAACTATGGCTACACCTTC.

The chain joins TRBV4-3 to TRBJ2-5, with D possibly TRBD1 on 5 matching bases. CDR1 and CDR2 from the germline V gene are LGHNA and YSLEER. The CDR3 extends over 13 amino acids. V lost 1 base, J lost 2 bases, and 5 bases lay in between. CDR3 DNA: TGCGCCAGCAGCCAAGGGACACAAGAGACCCAGTACTTC. Its protein product is CASSQGTQETQYF.

The chain joins TRBV9 to TRBJ2-2, with TRBD2 matching 7 bases. This CDR3 is 14 amino acids long. V lost 4 bases to trimming and J lost 9 bases; unmatched junction nucleotides: 9. From germline, CDR1 is SGDLS and CDR2 YYNGEE. CDR3 sequence: CASSPTRGERELFF. The CDR3 DNA is TGTGCCAGCAGCCCCACCCGGGGGGAAAGGGAGCTGTTTTTT.

The V and J genes are TRBV6-5 and TRBJ2-7, with a tentative D call TRBD2 (5 bases). The J call could be wrong; TRBJ2-1 is a better fit for the DNA end. CDR1 is MNHEY, CDR2 SVGAGI, per germline. The CDR3 has 14 residues. The CDR3 here is CASSRGSSYNEQFF. The CDR3 DNA reads as TGTGCCAGCAGTAGAGGGAGCTCCTACAATGAGCAGTTCTTC.

This rearrangement joins TRBV10-3 to TRBJ2-1; TRBD1 aligns across 9 bases. This CDR3 comprises 15 residues. Losses at the gene ends were 2 bases for V and 4 bases for J; bases not matched to a gene: 3. Germline CDR1 and CDR2: ENHRY and SYGVKD. The CDR3 spells CAISETGGAYNEQFF. The DNA for the CDR3 is TGTGCCATCAGTGAGACAGGGGGCGCGTACAATGAGCAGTTCTTC.

The rearrangement uses TRBV9 and TRBJ2-6; the D is unclear. The CDR3 spans 15 residues. V was pared by 1 base and J by 0 bases, with 5 bases between. The germline V gene has CDR1 SGDLS and CDR2 YYNGEE. CDR3: CASSVIGSGANVLTF. The CDR3 DNA is TGTGCCAGCAGCGTAATCGGCTCTGGGGCCAACGTCCTGACTTTC.

The chain joins TRBV30 to TRBJ2-1, with TRBD2 matching over 8 bases. After removal of 4 bases from V and 2 bases from J, the junction contained 4 bases not matched to a gene. Germline V gene data show CDR1 as GTSNPN and CDR2 as SVGIG (reference sequence). The CDR3 is 14 amino acids. The CDR3 DNA reads as TGTGCCTGGAATTCACTAGCGGCCTACAATGAGCAGTTCTTC. Translated: CAWNSLAAYNEQFF. Drawing the rest from reference TRBV30 and TRBJ2-1, the complete variable domain is SQTIHQWPATLVQPVGSPLSLECTVEGTSNPNLYWYRQAAGRGLQLLFYSVGIGQISSEVPQNLSASRPQDRQFILSSKKLLLSDSGFYLCAWNSLAAYNEQFFGPGTRLTVL.

The chain is built from TRBV7-9 and TRBJ2-1; 13 bases match TRBD2. The CDR3 is 17 residues long. V lost 5 bases, J lost 7 bases, and 11 bases stayed unmatched. The germline V gene has CDR1 SEHNR and CDR2 FQNEAQ (reference sequence). CDR3 loop: CASSPAILAGGPNEQFF. The CDR3 DNA follows: TGTGCCAGCAGCCCAGCCATACTAGCGGGAGGGCCGAATGAGCAGTTCTTC.

The rearrangement joins TRBV20-1 to TRBJ2-7, with D unclear. This CDR3 comprises 11 residues. Trimming pared 1 base from V and 5 bases from J, leaving 6 bases between. Germline V lookup: CDR1 DFQATT, CDR2 SNEGSKA (reference sequence). The CDR3 region is CSARASHEQYF. CDR3 sequence (DNA): TGCAGTGCTAGAGCCAGCCACGAGCAGTACTTC.

V is TRBV5-6 and J is TRBJ2-1, with 8 bases fitting TRBD2. The CDR3 has 16 amino acids. The germline V gene has CDR1 SGHDT and CDR2 YYEEEE. V was pared by 0 bases and J by 6 bases, with 8 bases of the junction left unmatched. The CDR3 protein is CASSLERAGAGNEQFF. The CDR3 nucleotides are TGTGCCAGCAGCTTGGAGAGAGCGGGAGCCGGCAATGAGCAGTTCTTC.

The CDR3 DNA follows: TGTGCCAGCAGTCCCCTGGACGGTCAAGAGACCCAGTACTTC. This translates into CASSPLDGQETQYF. The genes are TRBV28 and TRBJ2-5; unclear D gene. Germline V gene lookup returns CDR1 MDHEN and CDR2 SYDVKM. The germline V and J ends were trimmed by 5 bases and 2 bases, with 12 bases remaining between them. The CDR3 has 14 amino acids.

V usage is TRBV5-6 and J usage is TRBJ1-1, with TRBD1 identical over 7 bases. Per germline, CDR1 SGHDT and CDR2 YYEEEE. This CDR3 spans 15 amino acids. The V gene end was trimmed by 0 bases and the J gene end by 3 bases; junction bases not matched to a gene: 5. CDR3 region: CASSLGAGGYTEAFF. The CDR3 DNA reads TGTGCCAGCAGCTTGGGGGCAGGGGGGTACACTGAAGCTTTCTTT.

This rearrangement joins TRBV27 to TRBJ1-1; D perhaps matches TRBD1 (5 bases). V lost 3 bases, J lost 4 bases, and 9 bases lay in between. There are 13 residues in the CDR3. Germline-derived CDR1 and CDR2 are MNHEY and SMNVEV (reference sequence). CDR3 nucleotide sequence: TGTGCCAGCAGTTTCTTGGGGACCACTGAAGCTTTCTTT. This translates into CASSFLGTTEAFF.

This chain links TRBV4-3 with TRBJ2-1; 8 bases match TRBD2. V was clipped by 0 bases and J by 5 bases; unmatched bases: 15. CDR1 and CDR2 (germline): LGHNA, YSLEER. This CDR3 has 19 residues. CDR3 protein: CASSQDRGPGTSPDNEQFF. The CDR3 DNA is TGCGCCAGCAGCCAAGATCGCGGGCCCGGGACTAGTCCCGACAATGAGCAGTTCTTC.

This chain links TRBV4-1 with TRBJ2-6; 9 nucleotides match TRBD1. Trimming removed 2 bases from V and 0 bases from J; junction bases left unmatched: 11. The CDR3 contains 20 residues. CDR1 is MGHRA and CDR2 is YSYEKL in the germline V gene. CDR3 loop: CASSQYALDRGNSGANVLTF. CDR3 sequence (DNA): TGCGCCAGCAGCCAATACGCCTTAGACAGGGGGAACTCTGGGGCCAACGTCCTGACTTTC.

The rearrangement joins TRBV29-1 to TRBJ2-7; D unclear. The CDR3 loop spans 12 amino acids. V was trimmed by 5 bases and J by 2 bases, leaving 10 bases between them. Per the germline V gene, CDR1 is SQVTM and CDR2 is ANQGSEA. DNA of the CDR3: TGCAGCGTTCTATCCAGCCCCTACGAGCAGTACTTC. Translating gives CSVLSSPYEQYF.

For the CDR3, the DNA is TGTGCCAGCAGCGTAGATGGTAGAAGATACAATGAGCAGTTCTTC. Translated: CASSVDGRRYNEQFF. The genes are TRBV9 and TRBJ2-1, with D unresolved. V was pared by 0 bases and J by 4 bases, with 11 bases between. The CDR3 is 15 residues long. Germline-derived CDR1 and CDR2 are SGDLS and YYNGEE.

In DNA, the CDR3 is TGTGCCAGCGCCCCCGGGACTACCTCCTACGAGCAGTACTTC. Translation: CASAPGTTSYEQYF. The chain has TRBV5-4 and TRBJ2-7; 7 bases align to TRBD2. Germline lookup yields CDR1 SGHNT and CDR2 YYREEE (reference sequence). Trimming took 7 bases from V and 0 from J; bases not matched to a gene: 7. This CDR3 is 14 amino acids long.

V gene TRBV28 combines with J gene TRBJ2-7; 8 bases map to TRBD2. V lost 3 bases and J lost 2; bases outside the gene matches: 6. The germline V gene has CDR1 MDHEN and CDR2 SYDVKM. The CDR3 spans 15 residues. The CDR3 nucleotides read TGTGCCAGCAGTTTGCGGGGGGTCCCACCCTACGAGCAGTACTTC. As protein: CASSLRGVPPYEQYF. The whole variable domain, remainder taken from reference TRBV28 and TRBJ2-7, is DVKVTQSSRYLVKRTGEKVFLECVQDMDHENMFWYRQDPGLGLRLIYFSYDVKMKEKGDIPEGYSVSREKKERFSLILESASTNQTSMYLCASSLRGVPPYEQYFGPGTRLTVT.

The chain recombines TRBV28 with TRBJ1-5; TRBD1 matches 8 bases. This CDR3 is 16 amino acids long. Trimming at V came to 4 bases and at J to 6 bases, leaving 11 bases not matched to a gene. Germline V gene data show CDR1 as MDHEN and CDR2 as SYDVKM. The CDR3, as DNA: TGTGCCAGCAGTTGGGTGGGACAGGTGGTAGGTCAGCCCCAGCATTTT. It yields the protein CASSWVGQVVGQPQHF.

The rearrangement links TRBV10-2 to TRBJ1-2; 9 bases line up with TRBD1. CDR3 length equals 13 residues. Trimming took 6 bases from V and 4 from J; bases not matched to a gene: 3. Germline V gene sequence: CDR1 WSHSY, CDR2 SAAADI. This CDR3 is CASRGTGLYGYTF. The CDR3 DNA sequence: TGCGCCAGCAGGGGGACAGGGCTCTATGGCTACACCTTC.

A remark on this clone: The same CDR3 arises from other DNA sequences in this sample as well. The chain carries TRBV7-9 and TRBJ2-7, with D unclear. This CDR3 is 12 amino acids long. Trimming cost V 1 base and J 3 bases, with 4 bases left between them. Germline-derived CDR1 and CDR2 are SEHNR and FQNEAQ (reference sequence). CDR3 residues: CASSLESYEQYF. CDR3 bases: TGTGCCAGCAGCTTAGAAAGCTACGAGCAGTACTTC. Supplemented by reference TRBV7-9 and TRBJ2-7, the full variable domain reads DTGVSQNPRHKITKRGQNVTFRCDPISEHNRLYWYRQTLGQGPEFLTYFQNEAQLEKSRLLSDRFSAERPKGSFSTLEIQRTEQGDSAMYLCASSLESYEQYFGPGTRLTVT.

The chain has TRBV9 and TRBJ2-3; D possibly uses TRBD1 or TRBD2 (5 bases each). Germline lookup yields CDR1 SGDLS and CDR2 YYNGEE. The V and J ends lost 2 bases and 2 bases respectively, with 12 bases between them. The CDR3 is 15 residues long. The CDR3 nucleotides are TGTGCCAGCAGCGTGGGGGTGAGGGTCACAGATACGCAGTATTTT. This translates into CASSVGVRVTDTQYF. Complete variable domain (other parts from reference TRBV9 and TRBJ2-3): DSGVTQTPKHLITATGQRVTLRCSPRSGDLSVYWYQQSLDQGLQFLIQYYNGEERAKGNILERFSAQQFPDLHSELNLSSLELGDSALYFCASSVGVRVTDTQYFGPGTRLTVL.